The present entry profiles one T cell receptor beta chain with its context. Assay used: immunoSEQ multiplex PCR; TCRdb lists only in-frame clones, some missing. This table has 250,000 to 300,000 clones, over 75% appearing once. This record comes from a study of blood T cell repertoires in COVID-19. CDR1 and CDR2 from the germline V gene are SGHVS and FQNEAQ. The CDR3 length is 15 residues. The V gene lost 1 base and the J gene lost 4 bases, with 8 bases spanning the gap. The sequence derives from a woman in her 30s who had recovered from COVID-19. This chain links TRBV7-8 with TRBJ1-6, with a weak D call TRBD1 (5 bases). The specimen sequenced was PBMCs or T cells enriched from blood (not recorded which). The CDR3 is CASSLGRDYNSPLHF. The CDR3 DNA sequence: TGTGCCAGCAGCTTAGGCAGGGATTATAATTCACCCCTCCACTTT.